This T cell receptor (beta chain) was identified during a study of T-cell memory formation after mild COVID-19 (dated by TCRdb to 2020 to 2023). With respect to the entire study: TCR sequence clusters from the two donors were largely donor specific. In a couple of donors, T-cell clones that expanded and contracted after mild COVID-19 were tracked by sequencing TCRalpha and TCRbeta repertoires over time. Two young, previously healthy adult volunteers, one female and one male, were included in the cohort. The study at large found these results: Balanced CD4/CD8 phenotypes were observed for clones contracting from day 15 to 85, whereas a bias towards CD4+ was observed for a second wave of clones expanding from day 15 to 37. Contracting CD4+ clones were located mainly in the CM and EM memory subsets, whereas CD8+ clones were found to be enriched in EMRA. The study covered only a couple of mild cases, and larger cohorts including severe cases with pre-infection samples were considered necessary. Some responding clones were detected in pre-infection memory, suggesting pre-existing cross-reactive memory T cells joined the SARS-CoV-2 response. Whether the second-wave clones peaking on day 37 were SARS-CoV-2 specific was not confirmed.

A remark on this clonotype: This clone's antigen is unknown. No qualities accompany the bases; no much larger clone lies one base away.

Sequenced using an Illumina NovaSeq 6000. cDNA libraries for TCRalpha and TCRbeta were prepared by 5'RACE using constant-segment primers, with sample barcodes and unique molecular identifiers added. Trizol reagent was used to extract RNA from every sample. Libraries were amplified in two PCR steps, with a second sample barcode and Illumina TruSeq adapters added in the second step. Libraries were sequenced on an Illumina NovaSeq with 2 x 150 bp paired-end reads. As for the original processing: The reads were demultiplexed and collapsed into UMI-guided consensus sequences using migec v1.2.7. With mixcr v2.1.11, UMI consensuses were aligned to TRA and TRB V and J templates and assembled into clonotypes. A clonotype was counted as expanded or contracted only when both edgeR and NoisET called the clonotype significant, with the noise models trained on biological replicates. For edgeR calls, the cutoffs were a false discovery rate-adjusted p below 0.01 and a log2 fold-change threshold of 1. As an exploratory analysis of dynamics, PCA with hierarchical clustering was applied to max-normalized trajectories of the 1000 most abundant clonotypes. Separately sequenced CD4+ and CD8+ repertoires were used to assign the CD4 or CD8 phenotype of responding clones. TCRdb trimmed the raw reads at Q25, called clones with MiXCR and kept productive beta chains. Each CDR3 protein gets just one entry, which takes the most common genes and DNA from the rows behind it. Here the V and J calls rest on TCRdb's processing, not on the authors' analysis. This sample has fewer than 250,000 distinct CDR3 sequences in its table, and roughly 18% of those were observed once. The ten largest clones capture 2.4% of the sample.

CDR1 and CDR2 are drawn from the germline V gene (reference sequence): SEHNR, FQNEAQ. The CDR3 contains 15 residues, cysteine and phenylalanine counted. Of all the DNA, just the CDR3 is kept, 45 bases in frame from base 1. The V end loses 1 base and the J end loses 3 bases, and a stretch of 10 bases separates them. PBMCs were isolated by Ficoll-Paque density gradient centrifugation. Sequencing was done on a sample of PBMCs or a T cell subset sorted from them (not recorded which). The chain is assembled from TRBV7-9 and TRBJ2-1; the D gene assignment is ambiguous. The origin of this receptor is an adult woman who had mild COVID-19 (a few samples of this study predate the infection). The sample titles of this study are shuffled in the database, so cell type and time point are left out; the donor was told from shared clones. The nucleotides read TGTGCCAGCAGCTTAGGAGACCTCCTCTACAATGAGCAGTTCTTC. This is translated as CASSLGDLLYNEQFF.